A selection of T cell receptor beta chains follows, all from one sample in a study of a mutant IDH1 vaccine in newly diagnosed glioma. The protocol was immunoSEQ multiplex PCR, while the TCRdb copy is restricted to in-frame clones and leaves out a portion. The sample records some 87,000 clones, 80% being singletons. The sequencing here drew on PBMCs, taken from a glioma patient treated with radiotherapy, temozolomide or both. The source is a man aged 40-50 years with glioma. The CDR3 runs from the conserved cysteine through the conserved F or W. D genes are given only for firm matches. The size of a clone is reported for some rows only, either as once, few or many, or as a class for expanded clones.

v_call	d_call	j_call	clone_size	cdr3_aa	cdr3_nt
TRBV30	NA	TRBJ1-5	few	CAWSVSRGGGSNQPQHF	TGTGCCTGGAGTGTAAGTAGAGGTGGGGGGAGCAATCAGCCCCAGCATTTT
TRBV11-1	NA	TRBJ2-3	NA	CASSPRDILRTDTQYF	TGTGCCAGCAGCCCACGGGACATCCTACGCACAGATACGCAGTATTTT
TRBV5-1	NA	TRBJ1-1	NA	CASNEGRDVGGTEAFF	TGCGCCAGCAACGAAGGCCGCGACGTTGGGGGGACTGAAGCTTTCTTT
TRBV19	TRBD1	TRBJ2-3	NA	CASTTLQGAPTDTQYF	TGTGCCAGTACCACCCTACAGGGGGCGCCGACAGATACGCAGTATTTT
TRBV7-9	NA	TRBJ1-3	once	CASSLDNGPGNTIYF	TGTGCCAGCAGCTTAGATAATGGACCTGGAAACACCATATATTTT
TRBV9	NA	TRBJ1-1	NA	CASSVEAGTEAFF	TGTGCCAGCAGCGTAGAGGCGGGCACTGAAGCTTTCTTT
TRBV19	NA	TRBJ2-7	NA	CASSLNGVYEQYF	TGTGCCAGTAGTTTAAACGGAGTATACGAGCAGTACTTC
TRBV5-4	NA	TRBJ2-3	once	CASSQGDTQYF	TGTGCCAGCAGCCAGGGGGATACGCAGTATTTT
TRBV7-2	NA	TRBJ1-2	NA	CASSLSWGADYGYTF	TGTGCCAGCAGCTTAAGTTGGGGGGCCGACTATGGCTACACCTTC
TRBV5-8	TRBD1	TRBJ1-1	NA	CASSRRTGLNTEAFF	TGTGCCAGCAGCAGAAGGACAGGGTTGAATACTGAAGCTTTCTTT
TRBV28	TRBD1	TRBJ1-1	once	CASSSLYWSDRGKTEAFF	TGTGCCAGCAGTTCTCTCTATTGGTCGGACAGGGGCAAAACTGAAGCTTTCTTT
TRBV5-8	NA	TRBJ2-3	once	CASSFYIGPSTDTQYF	TGTGCCAGCAGCTTCTACATCGGACCTAGCACAGATACGCAGTATTTT
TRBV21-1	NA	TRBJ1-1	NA	CASSKGREDTEAFF	TGTGCCAGCAGCAAGGGCAGAGAGGACACTGAAGCTTTCTTT
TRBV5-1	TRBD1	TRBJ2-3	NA	CASRTGGSDTQYF	TGCGCCAGCCGGACAGGGGGCTCAGATACGCAGTATTTT
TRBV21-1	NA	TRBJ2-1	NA	CASSNVAGGPLDEQFF	TGTGCCAGCAGCAATGTAGCGGGGGGGCCTCTCGATGAGCAGTTCTTC
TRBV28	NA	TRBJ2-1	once	CASSLLTNLYNEQFF	TGTGCCAGCAGTTTGCTGACAAACCTTTACAATGAGCAGTTCTTC
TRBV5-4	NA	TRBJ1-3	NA	CASSERGDTIYF	TGTGCCAGCAGTGAACGGGGTGACACCATATATTTT
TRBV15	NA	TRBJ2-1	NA	CATSELPPGTVIRNEQFF	TGTGCCACCAGCGAACTGCCGCCGGGGACGGTCATCAGGAATGAGCAGTTCTTC
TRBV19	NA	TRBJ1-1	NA	CASRPGHYMNTEAFF	TGTGCCAGTAGGCCGGGACATTACATGAACACTGAAGCTTTCTTT
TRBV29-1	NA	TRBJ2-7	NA	CSVVSGDTYEQYF	TGCAGCGTTGTAAGCGGCGACACCTACGAGCAGTACTTC
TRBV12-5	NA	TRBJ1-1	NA	CASGVGLSNTEAFF	TGTGCTAGTGGTGTGGGCCTCTCGAACACTGAAGCTTTCTTT
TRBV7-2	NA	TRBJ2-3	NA	CASSAGQSTDTQYF	TGTGCCAGCAGCGCCGGACAGAGCACAGATACGCAGTATTTT
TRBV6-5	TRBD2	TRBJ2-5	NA	CASSPLAGFQETQYF	TGTGCCAGCAGTCCGCTAGCGGGCTTCCAAGAGACCCAGTACTTC
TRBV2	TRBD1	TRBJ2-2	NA	CASKIQGGNTGELFF	TGTGCCAGCAAAATACAGGGGGGAAACACCGGGGAGCTGTTTTTT
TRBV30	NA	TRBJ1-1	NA	CAWSVTNTEAFF	TGTGCCTGGAGTGTAACGAACACTGAAGCTTTCTTT
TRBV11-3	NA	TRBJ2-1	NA	CASSPGLSEQFF	TGTGCCAGCAGCCCGGGACTTTCCGAGCAGTTCTTC
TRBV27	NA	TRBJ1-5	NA	CASSSRLEPSQPQHF	TGTGCCAGCAGTTCTCGCCTGGAGCCGAGTCAGCCCCAGCATTTT
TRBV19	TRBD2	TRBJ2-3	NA	CASSTGLPMDTQYF	TGTGCCAGTAGTACGGGACTACCTATGGATACGCAGTATTTT
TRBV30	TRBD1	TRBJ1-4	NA	CAWSVMTGIYEKLFF	TGTGCCTGGAGTGTAATGACAGGGATTTATGAAAAACTGTTTTTT
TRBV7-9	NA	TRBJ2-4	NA	CASSSARVSLENIQYF	TGTGCCAGCAGCTCCGCCAGGGTTAGCTTGGAAAACATTCAGTACTTC
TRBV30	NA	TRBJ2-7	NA	CAWSVRGGEQYF	TGTGCCTGGAGTGTACGAGGGGGCGAGCAGTACTTC
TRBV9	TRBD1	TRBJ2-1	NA	CASSVAKGPGQGYNEQFF	TGTGCCAGCAGCGTAGCAAAAGGACCCGGACAGGGTTATAATGAGCAGTTCTTC
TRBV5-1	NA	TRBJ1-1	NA	CASSLYGFMNTEAFF	TGCGCCAGCAGCTTGTATGGGTTTATGAACACTGAAGCTTTCTTT
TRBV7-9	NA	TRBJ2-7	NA	CASSFLGTYEQYF	TGTGCCAGCAGTTTCCTGGGGACCTACGAGCAGTACTTC
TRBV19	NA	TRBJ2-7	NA	CASSLGGRSGEQYF	TGTGCCAGTAGCCTCGGGGGAAGATCGGGCGAGCAGTACTTC
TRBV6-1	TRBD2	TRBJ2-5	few	CASSERNRSGGEYQETQYF	TGTGCCAGCAGTGAAAGGAACCGGAGCGGGGGGGAATACCAAGAGACCCAGTACTTC
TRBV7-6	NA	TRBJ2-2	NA	CASSLAGPATGELFF	TGTGCCAGCAGCTTAGCGGGCCCAGCCACCGGGGAGCTGTTTTTT
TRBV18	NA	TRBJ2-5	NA	CASSPPNLQETQYF	TGTGCCAGCTCACCACCCAACCTCCAAGAGACCCAGTACTTC
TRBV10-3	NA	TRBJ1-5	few	CAISVKGSGQPQHF	TGTGCCATCAGTGTTAAGGGTTCCGGCCAGCCCCAGCATTTT
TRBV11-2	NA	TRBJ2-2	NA	CASSLQGATGELFF	TGTGCCAGCAGCTTACAAGGGGCCACCGGGGAGCTGTTTTTT
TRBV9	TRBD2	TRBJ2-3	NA	CASSPTSGRGTDTQYF	TGTGCCAGCAGCCCTACTAGCGGGAGAGGCACAGATACGCAGTATTTT
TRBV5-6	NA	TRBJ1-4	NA	CASSVTRVRGEKLFF	TGTGCCAGCAGCGTTACCCGGGTCCGGGGTGAAAAACTGTTTTTT
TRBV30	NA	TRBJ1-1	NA	CAWSVGLREAFF	TGTGCCTGGAGTGTAGGACTAAGAGAAGCTTTCTTT
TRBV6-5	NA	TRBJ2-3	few	CASSYSAGLADTQYF	TGTGCCAGCAGTTACTCGGCGGGACTGGCAGATACGCAGTATTTT
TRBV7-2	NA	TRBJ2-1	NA	CASSSRTAYNEQFF	TGTGCCAGCAGCTCAAGGACAGCTTACAATGAGCAGTTCTTC
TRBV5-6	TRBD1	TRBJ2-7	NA	CASSITGTGVYEQYF	TGTGCCAGCAGCATCACTGGGACAGGGGTCTACGAGCAGTACTTC
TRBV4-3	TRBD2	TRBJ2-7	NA	CASSKGLSGSYEQYF	TGCGCCAGCAGTAAAGGCCTTAGCGGGAGCTACGAGCAGTACTTC
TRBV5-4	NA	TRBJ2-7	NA	CASSQLTGNEQYF	TGTGCCAGCAGCCAACTCACAGGGAACGAGCAGTACTTC
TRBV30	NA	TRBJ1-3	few	CAWSVGNTIYF	TGTGCCTGGAGCGTTGGAAACACCATATATTTT
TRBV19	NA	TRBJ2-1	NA	CASSSTVSSYNEQFF	TGTGCCAGTAGTTCTACAGTGAGCTCCTACAATGAGCAGTTCTTC
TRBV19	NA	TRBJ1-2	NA	CASNLRGGYGYTF	TGTGCCAGTAACCTCAGGGGCGGCTATGGCTACACCTTC
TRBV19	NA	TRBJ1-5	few	CAASEMGNHQPQHF	TGTGCCGCCTCAGAGATGGGAAACCATCAGCCCCAGCATTTT